Listed below are T cell receptor beta chains from one sample, sequenced in a study of Graves' ophthalmopathy and Graves' hyperthyroidism. Via MiXCR, TCRdb re-called the multiplex PCR reads, giving one row per CDR3 protein. The sample gives roughly 400,000 distinct CDR3 sequences, around 18% of which show up once; roughly 1.6% is in the top ten. The sequenced sample consisted of peripheral blood. The receptors derive from a woman between 18 and 29 years old with Graves' ophthalmopathy. Each CDR3 is given with its conserved first and last residue. The order of the fields is V gene, clone size, J gene, D gene, CDR3 protein, CDR3 DNA. The D gene is left open where the match is weak. Size is omitted from some rows. Given values are once, few, many or a class for expanded clones.

v_gene: TRBV20-1; abundance: .; j_gene: TRBJ2-7; d_gene: .; CDR3aa: CSARDGGYEQYF; CDR3nt: TGCAGTGCTAGAGATGGGGGATACGAGCAGTACTTC
v_gene: TRBV6-5; abundance: .; j_gene: TRBJ2-7; d_gene: TRBD1; CDR3aa: CASSYTGQGTTYEQYF; CDR3nt: TGTGCCAGCAGTTACACGGGACAGGGGACCACCTACGAGCAGTACTTC
v_gene: TRBV2; abundance: .; j_gene: TRBJ2-7; d_gene: TRBD1; CDR3aa: CASSLAQGVASKQYF; CDR3nt: TGTGCCAGCAGCTTAGCACAGGGGGTAGCCTCCAAGCAGTACTTC
v_gene: TRBV12-3/TRBV12-4; abundance: .; j_gene: TRBJ1-1; d_gene: .; CDR3aa: CASSPGYPEAFF; CDR3nt: TGTGCCAGCAGCCCGGGGTACCCTGAAGCTTTCTTT
v_gene: TRBV6-1; abundance: many; j_gene: TRBJ2-7; d_gene: TRBD2; CDR3aa: CASSTLAGGGEQYF; CDR3nt: TGTGCCAGCAGTACCCTAGCGGGGGGCGGAGAGCAGTACTTC
v_gene: TRBV6-2/TRBV6-3; abundance: few; j_gene: TRBJ2-7; d_gene: TRBD2; CDR3aa: CASKLLGGSYEQYF; CDR3nt: TGTGCCAGCAAGTTACTGGGCGGGAGCTACGAGCAGTACTTC
v_gene: TRBV6-1; abundance: many; j_gene: TRBJ2-7; d_gene: .; CDR3aa: CASSDRTVSTSQYF; CDR3nt: TGTGCCAGCAGTGACAGGACTGTATCTACGAGCCAGTACTTC
v_gene: TRBV30; abundance: many; j_gene: TRBJ2-2; d_gene: TRBD1; CDR3aa: CAWSGTGTLWELFF; CDR3nt: TGTGCCTGGAGTGGGACAGGGACCCTGTGGGAGCTGTTTTTT
v_gene: TRBV6-5; abundance: many; j_gene: TRBJ1-5; d_gene: .; CDR3aa: CASSYSSGAFNQPQHF; CDR3nt: TGTGCCAGCAGTTACTCATCTGGGGCCTTCAATCAGCCCCAGCATTTT
v_gene: TRBV6-1; abundance: many; j_gene: TRBJ1-5; d_gene: .; CDR3aa: CASRETRGGNQPQHF; CDR3nt: TGTGCCAGCAGAGAAACGCGGGGGGGCAATCAGCCCCAGCATTTT
v_gene: TRBV6-5; abundance: many; j_gene: TRBJ2-7; d_gene: TRBD1; CDR3aa: CASSYRDRGYEQYF; CDR3nt: TGTGCCAGCAGTTACCGGGACAGGGGTTACGAGCAGTACTTC
v_gene: TRBV11-2; abundance: many; j_gene: TRBJ2-7; d_gene: TRBD2; CDR3aa: CASGMGLAGYEQYF; CDR3nt: TGTGCCAGCGGTATGGGGCTAGCGGGATACGAGCAGTACTTC
v_gene: TRBV27; abundance: many; j_gene: TRBJ1-1; d_gene: TRBD1; CDR3aa: CASNPRRGRMNTEAFF; CDR3nt: TGTGCCAGCAACCCTAGGAGGGGGCGTATGAACACTGAAGCTTTCTTT
v_gene: TRBV28; abundance: many; j_gene: TRBJ2-7; d_gene: TRBD2; CDR3aa: CASRGETSGNPEQYF; CDR3nt: TGTGCCAGCAGGGGGGAGACTAGCGGAAACCCCGAGCAGTACTTC
v_gene: TRBV6-5; abundance: many; j_gene: TRBJ2-4; d_gene: .; CDR3aa: CASMPRGFSIQYF; CDR3nt: TGTGCCAGCATGCCAAGGGGCTTCAGCATTCAGTACTTC
v_gene: TRBV12-3/TRBV12-4; abundance: many; j_gene: TRBJ1-6; d_gene: .; CDR3aa: CASRSSTSRNSPLHF; CDR3nt: TGTGCCAGCAGGTCATCCACGAGCCGTAATTCACCCCTCCACTTT
v_gene: TRBV5-4; abundance: many; j_gene: TRBJ1-1; d_gene: .; CDR3aa: CASSLGFLGRGDTEAFF; CDR3nt: TGTGCCAGCAGCTTGGGATTCCTGGGGAGGGGGGACACTGAAGCTTTCTTT
v_gene: TRBV30; abundance: many; j_gene: TRBJ2-7; d_gene: .; CDR3aa: CAWSRLGLEQYF; CDR3nt: TGTGCCTGGAGTAGGTTAGGGCTCGAGCAGTACTTC
v_gene: TRBV7-2; abundance: many; j_gene: TRBJ2-2; d_gene: .; CDR3aa: CASRWSAHYTGELFF; CDR3nt: TGTGCCAGCCGATGGTCGGCGCATTACACCGGGGAGCTGTTTTTT
v_gene: TRBV19; abundance: many; j_gene: TRBJ1-5; d_gene: .; CDR3aa: CASHRGLNQPQHF; CDR3nt: TGTGCCAGCCACCGGGGCCTCAATCAGCCCCAGCATTTT
v_gene: TRBV7-9; abundance: many; j_gene: TRBJ1-1; d_gene: .; CDR3aa: CASSLGAGLDTEAFF; CDR3nt: TGTGCCAGCAGCTTAGGGGCAGGGTTGGACACTGAAGCTTTCTTT
v_gene: TRBV20-1; abundance: .; j_gene: TRBJ1-1; d_gene: .; CDR3aa: CSAFRDYYRNTEAFF; CDR3nt: TGCAGTGCTTTCCGGGACTACTACAGGAACACTGAAGCTTTCTTT
v_gene: TRBV6-1; abundance: .; j_gene: TRBJ2-2; d_gene: TRBD2; CDR3aa: CASRLADRTGELFF; CDR3nt: TGTGCCAGCAGACTAGCGGACCGCACCGGGGAGCTGTTTTTT
v_gene: TRBV18; abundance: many; j_gene: TRBJ1-6; d_gene: .; CDR3aa: CASSPARTASNSPLHF; CDR3nt: TGTGCCAGCTCACCCGCTAGGACAGCCTCAAATTCACCCCTCCACTTT
v_gene: TRBV27; abundance: many; j_gene: TRBJ1-6; d_gene: .; CDR3aa: CASSLGGGSYNSPLHF; CDR3nt: TGTGCCAGCAGTTTGGGTGGCGGCTCCTATAATTCACCCCTCCACTTT
v_gene: TRBV7-2; abundance: many; j_gene: TRBJ2-5; d_gene: .; CDR3aa: CASSLVVRETQYF; CDR3nt: TGTGCCAGCAGCTTAGTTGTCCGGGAGACCCAGTACTTC
v_gene: TRBV7-2; abundance: .; j_gene: TRBJ1-1; d_gene: TRBD1; CDR3aa: CASNGQGSTEAFF; CDR3nt: TGTGCCAGCAACGGACAGGGTAGCACTGAAGCTTTCTTT
v_gene: TRBV6-2/TRBV6-3; abundance: .; j_gene: TRBJ2-2; d_gene: TRBD2; CDR3aa: CASSYPTGRAQGELFF; CDR3nt: TGTGCCAGCAGTTACCCGACTGGGAGGGCCCAGGGGGAGCTGTTTTTT
v_gene: TRBV20-1; abundance: .; j_gene: TRBJ1-1; d_gene: .; CDR3aa: CSAGYTEAFF; CDR3nt: TGCAGTGCTGGGTACACTGAAGCTTTCTTT
v_gene: TRBV28; abundance: .; j_gene: TRBJ2-7; d_gene: TRBD2; CDR3aa: CASSPPGLAYEQYF; CDR3nt: TGTGCCAGCAGTCCGCCGGGACTAGCGTACGAGCAGTACTTC
v_gene: TRBV10-3; abundance: few; j_gene: TRBJ2-5; d_gene: .; CDR3aa: CAIREALGETQYF; CDR3nt: TGTGCCATCAGGGAAGCCCTCGGGGAGACCCAGTACTTC
v_gene: TRBV28; abundance: many; j_gene: TRBJ1-5; d_gene: .; CDR3aa: CASRLDRTNQPQHF; CDR3nt: TGTGCCAGCCGTTTAGACAGGACCAATCAGCCCCAGCATTTT
v_gene: TRBV7-2; abundance: many; j_gene: TRBJ2-7; d_gene: .; CDR3aa: CASSSQQGSYEQYF; CDR3nt: TGTGCCAGCAGCTCACAACAGGGTTCCTACGAGCAGTACTTC
v_gene: TRBV28; abundance: many; j_gene: TRBJ2-7; d_gene: .; CDR3aa: CASSLRIGEQYF; CDR3nt: TGTGCCAGCAGTCTCCGGATCGGCGAGCAGTACTTC
v_gene: TRBV6-5; abundance: many; j_gene: TRBJ2-7; d_gene: .; CDR3aa: CASSYREPAYEQYF; CDR3nt: TGTGCCAGCAGTTACCGGGAGCCGGCCTACGAGCAGTACTTC
v_gene: TRBV6-2/TRBV6-3; abundance: many; j_gene: TRBJ1-5; d_gene: .; CDR3aa: CASSPFSNQPQHF; CDR3nt: TGTGCCAGCAGTCCGTTTAGCAATCAGCCCCAGCATTTT
v_gene: TRBV10-3; abundance: many; j_gene: TRBJ1-5; d_gene: TRBD1; CDR3aa: CATNRGLNQPQHF; CDR3nt: TGTGCCACCAACAGGGGGCTCAATCAGCCCCAGCATTTT
v_gene: TRBV20-1; abundance: many; j_gene: TRBJ2-7; d_gene: .; CDR3aa: CSASSRMRTAYEQYF; CDR3nt: TGCAGTGCTAGCTCAAGGATGCGGACAGCCTACGAGCAGTACTTC
v_gene: TRBV7-9; abundance: many; j_gene: TRBJ1-3; d_gene: .; CDR3aa: CASSSSYRQNTIYF; CDR3nt: TGTGCCAGCAGCTCCTCTTACCGACAGAACACCATATATTTT
v_gene: TRBV10-3; abundance: many; j_gene: TRBJ1-2; d_gene: .; CDR3aa: CATFDGNYGYTF; CDR3nt: TGTGCCACATTCGACGGGAACTATGGCTACACCTTC
v_gene: TRBV6-1; abundance: .; j_gene: TRBJ1-1; d_gene: TRBD1; CDR3aa: CASTGQGARMNTEAFF; CDR3nt: TGTGCCAGCACGGGACAGGGGGCGAGGATGAACACTGAAGCTTTCTTT
v_gene: TRBV6-1; abundance: .; j_gene: TRBJ1-5; d_gene: TRBD1; CDR3aa: CASRLTGGSSSQPQHF; CDR3nt: TGTGCCAGCAGGCTGACAGGGGGCTCGTCCTCTCAGCCCCAGCATTTT
v_gene: TRBV9; abundance: .; j_gene: TRBJ2-3; d_gene: .; CDR3aa: CASSPSKSSTDTQYF; CDR3nt: TGTGCCAGCAGCCCCTCTAAATCTAGCACGGATACGCAGTATTTT
v_gene: TRBV7-8; abundance: few; j_gene: TRBJ1-5; d_gene: TRBD1; CDR3aa: CASSLVRGGQGDNQPQHF; CDR3nt: TGTGCCAGCAGCTTAGTACGGGGGGGACAGGGGGATAATCAGCCCCAGCATTTT
v_gene: TRBV6-1; abundance: many; j_gene: TRBJ1-2; d_gene: .; CDR3aa: CVSSEAPGRSWGYTF; CDR3nt: TGTGTCAGCAGTGAAGCCCCCGGCAGAAGCTGGGGCTACACCTTC
v_gene: TRBV6-2/TRBV6-3; abundance: many; j_gene: TRBJ1-2; d_gene: .; CDR3aa: CASSTPYEGQNYGYTF; CDR3nt: TGTGCCAGCAGTACTCCGTACGAAGGACAGAACTATGGCTACACCTTC
v_gene: TRBV29-1; abundance: many; j_gene: TRBJ1-6; d_gene: .; CDR3aa: CSVRDSNTPLHF; CDR3nt: TGCAGCGTGCGGGATAGTAATACACCCCTCCACTTT
v_gene: TRBV6-2/TRBV6-3; abundance: .; j_gene: TRBJ1-2; d_gene: .; CDR3aa: CASSPHRQDTYGYTF; CDR3nt: TGTGCCAGCAGCCCCCACCGACAGGACACCTATGGCTACACCTTC
v_gene: TRBV27; abundance: many; j_gene: TRBJ1-2; d_gene: TRBD1; CDR3aa: CASSSRDRYYGYTF; CDR3nt: TGTGCCAGCAGTTCCCGGGACAGATATTATGGCTACACCTTC
v_gene: TRBV20-1; abundance: many; j_gene: TRBJ1-2; d_gene: TRBD1; CDR3aa: CSARDRQGSSYGYTF; CDR3nt: TGCAGTGCTAGAGATCGACAGGGCTCCTCTTATGGCTACACCTTC
v_gene: TRBV28; abundance: many; j_gene: TRBJ1-1; d_gene: .; CDR3aa: CASFTDPSTEAFF; CDR3nt: TGTGCCAGCTTCACCGATCCCTCCACTGAAGCTTTCTTT
v_gene: TRBV29-1; abundance: .; j_gene: TRBJ2-7; d_gene: TRBD2; CDR3aa: CSVVWGLAGDEQYF; CDR3nt: TGCAGCGTTGTCTGGGGTCTAGCGGGAGACGAGCAGTACTTC
v_gene: TRBV5-1; abundance: few; j_gene: TRBJ2-6; d_gene: .; CDR3aa: CASSLPSSSGANVLTF; CDR3nt: TGCGCCAGCAGCTTACCTTCAAGCTCTGGGGCCAACGTCCTGACTTTC
v_gene: TRBV20-1; abundance: many; j_gene: TRBJ1-2; d_gene: .; CDR3aa: CSALPRWYTF; CDR3nt: TGCAGTGCTCTCCCCCGATGGTACACCTTC